The 27 T cell receptor delta chains presented below share a single source sample, sequenced in a study of gamma-delta T cells after stem cell transplantation. TCRdb re-analyzed the RT-PCR reads via CATT. The sample yields around 1,700 delta-chain clones, 4% to 5% seen once. Material for sequencing was gamma-delta T cells. These receptors were taken from a human donor. It is not recorded whose cells these are; they may come from a transplant donor.

A word on this clone: The protein that TCRdb holds for this DNA derives from a much larger clone and differs from the translated DNA at residue 16, which likely indicates a read error; the protein shown here is translated from the DNA. This chain connects TRDV1 to TRDJ1; TRDD3 matches at 8 bases. The CDR3 has 23 residues. The germline V gene has CDR1 TSWWSYY and CDR2 QGS. The V segment lost 0 bases and the J segment 3 bases; nucleotides outside the gene matches: 27. The chain's CDR3 is CALGELTHFPALYWGVRADKLIF. The CDR3 nucleotides are TGTGCTCTTGGGGAACTTACACACTTCCCGGCCCTTTACTGGGGGGTACGGGCCGATAAACTCATCTTT.

On this clone itself: TCRdb pairs this DNA with a much larger clone's protein that differs at residue 5, likely a read error; the protein shown was translated from the DNA. V usage is TRDV2 and J usage is TRDJ1; TRDD3 agrees at 9 bases. This CDR3 spans 18 amino acids. Unmatched junction bases numbered 13, after V lost 3 bases and J lost 0 bases. Looked up from germline, CDR1 is GEAIGNYY and CDR2 is EKD. CDR3 DNA sequence: TGTGCCTGTGACGCCCTGATGGGGATACGCGGGGACACCGATAAACTCATCTTT. As protein: CACDALMGIRGDTDKLIF.

By share, this clone counts as medium-sized. The chain employs TRDV1 and TRDJ1; 10 nucleotides line up with TRDD3. Germline assignment: CDR1 TSWWSYY and CDR2 QGS. V dropped 4 bases and J dropped 3; count of bases not matched to a gene: 20. CDR3 length equals 20 residues. CDR3: CALGGTVTLLGDWLPDKLIF. DNA of the CDR3: TGTGCTCTTGGGGGTACCGTTACGTTACTGGGGGATTGGTTACCCGATAAACTCATCTTT.

Remarks on this clone: The likely explanation is a read error, given a far larger clone one base away. Additional DNA sequences in this sample encode the identical CDR3. The rearrangement joins TRDV1 to TRDJ1; 10 bases are a match to TRDD3. The V gene's germline CDR1 is TSWWSYY and CDR2 QGS. V shed 3 bases, J shed 0 bases, and the junction held 19 bases outside the gene matches. The CDR3 is 21 residues long. The CDR3 here is CALGERFLPWGIPEYTDKLIF. CDR3 coding DNA: TGTGCTCTTGGGGAGCGCTTCCTACCGTGGGGGATACCCGAGTACACCGATAAACTCATCTTT.

This clone was counted a few times. The TCRdb record carries a much larger clone's protein, which differs from this DNA's translation at residue 3; a read error is the likely cause, and the protein listed here is the DNA translation. The rearrangement links TRDV2 to TRDJ2; TRDD3 aligns across 8 bases. Germline CDR1 GEAIGNYY, CDR2 EKD. The CDR3 consists of 17 residues. The CDR3 bases are TGTGCCCGTGACGCCATTCCTATTGGGGGATCGACAGCACAACTCTTCTTT. This codes for CARDAIPIGGSTAQLFF.

By share of the sample, this clone is medium-sized. The same CDR3 arises from other DNA sequences in this sample as well. This chain joins TRDV1 and TRDJ1; D may match TRDD2 or TRDD3 (5 bases each). The germline V and J ends were trimmed by 1 base and 0 bases, with 42 bases remaining between them. Looked up from germline, CDR1 is TSWWSYY and CDR2 is QGS. The CDR3 totals 26 residues. CDR3 in amino acids: CALGEPDRSLPWTMGSTPPYTDKLIF. The CDR3 nucleotides are TGTGCTCTTGGGGAACCTGATCGATCCCTACCCTGGACGATGGGGTCCACCCCGCCGTACACCGATAAACTCATCTTT.

The chain carries TRDV1 and TRDJ1, with 13 bases lining up with TRDD3. J gave up 3 bases and V 0 bases, and 22 bases lay outside the gene matches. Germline V gene data show CDR1 as TSWWSYY and CDR2 as QGS. The CDR3 is made up of 23 amino acids. Here the CDR3 reads CALGELLGLYRMYWGIRADKLIF. In DNA, the CDR3 is TGTGCTCTTGGGGAACTACTGGGCCTCTACCGGATGTACTGGGGGATACGGGCCGATAAACTCATCTTT.

Many counts were recorded for this clone. Since a far larger clone is one base different, this is likely a read error. V is TRDV1 and J is TRDJ1; 9 nucleotides agree with TRDD3. The CDR3 extends over 28 amino acids. With V trimmed by 2 bases and J by 2 bases, 42 bases remained unmatched. CDR1 is TSWWSYY, CDR2 QGS, per germline. The CDR3, as DNA: TGTGCTCTTGGGGAAGCCGATCTTCCTTCTCCCCCTACTGGGGATACGCCTTTGGGGTTTGAAACTACCGATAAACTCATCTTT. This gives the protein CALGEADLPSPPTGDTPLGFETTDKLIF.

This clone is termed large. The V gene is TRDV1, the J gene TRDJ1, with TRDD3 matching 11 bases. In germline, CDR1 is TSWWSYY, CDR2 QGS. The CDR3 has 20 amino acids. The V and J ends lost 5 bases and 2 bases, in that order; junction bases with no gene match: 19. The CDR3 nucleotides are TGTGCTCTTGGGAAGGCCTTCCTAACGACTGGGGGATATGAAACCGATAAACTCATCTTT. This translates into CALGKAFLTTGGYETDKLIF.

This clone has a handful of counts. With only one base between it and a far larger clone, this is likely a read error. The genes are TRDV3 and TRDJ1; 8 bases are shared with TRDD3. This CDR3 region has 16 residues. The V gene's germline CDR1 is TVYSNPD and CDR2 GDNSRS (reference sequence). V trimming: 4 bases; J trimming: 1 base; junction bases outside the gene matches: 14. CDR3 sequence reads: CACDTLLGGPTDKLIF. In nucleotides, the CDR3 is TGTGCCTGTGACACCCTACTGGGGGGCCCCACCGATAAACTCATCTTT.

Judged by abundance, this clone is medium-sized (0.01 to 0.1%). This likely came from a read error, as a far larger clone is one base away. The chain is built from TRDV1 and TRDJ1; 9 positions match TRDD3. The CDR3 consists of 28 residues. J lost 2 bases, V lost 2 bases, and 42 bases had no gene match. The germline gives CDR1 TSWWSYY, CDR2 QGS. The DNA for the CDR3 is TGTGCTCTTGGGGAAGCCGATCTTCCTTCTCCCCCTACTGGGGATACGCCTTCGGGGTTTGGAACTACCGATAAACTCATCTTT. Protein product: CALGEADLPSPPTGDTPSGFGTTDKLIF.

This clone has only a few counts. A far larger clone is only one base removed, so a read error is likely. Other DNA sequences from this sample encode an identical CDR3 as well. CDR3 amino acids: CACDTLGGLTGLNKLIF. The CDR3 DNA reads as TGTGCCTGTGATACACTGGGCGGGCTTACTGGACTTAATAAACTCATCTTC. The V gene is TRDV2, the J gene TRDJ1; a weak D match, TRDD3 (6 bases). The CDR3 has 17 residues. Looked up from germline, CDR1 is GEAIGNYY and CDR2 is EKD.

This clone was observed a few times. The protein held in TCRdb is that of a much larger clone and does not match this DNA's translation at residue 9, likely because of a read error; the protein shown is translated from the DNA. The J gene is TRDJ1, the V gene TRDV1; 9 bases agree with TRDD3. Germline lookup yields CDR1 TSWWSYY and CDR2 QGS. CDR3 length: 24 residues. With 1 base clipped from V and 4 bases from J, the junction kept 31 bases outside the gene matches. The CDR3 region is CALGEPFWLPVLGDLLRGLDKLIF. CDR3 DNA: TGTGCTCTTGGGGAACCCTTTTGGTTACCTGTACTGGGGGACCTACTAAGGGGCCTCGATAAACTCATCTTT.

Worth noting for this clone: The protein TCRdb gives is from a much larger clone and does not agree with this DNA's translation at residue 8, likely a read error; the protein shown here comes from the DNA. The genes are TRDV1 and TRDJ2; TRDD2 aligns across 9 bases. The CDR3 is made up of 22 amino acids. V was pared by 3 bases and J by 5 bases, with 25 bases of the junction left unmatched. The germline CDR1 and CDR2 sequences are TSWWSYY and QGS. CDR3 in amino acids: CALGDPGSFLPWGPNFTAQLFF. The CDR3 DNA reads TGTGCTCTTGGGGACCCCGGCTCCTTCCTACCCTGGGGGCCCAATTTTACAGCACAACTCTTCTTT.

This clone was observed a few times. The rearrangement joins TRDV1 to TRDJ1; 12 positions match TRDD3. The germline gives CDR1 TSWWSYY, CDR2 QGS. The trim removed 1 base at V and 1 base at J, leaving 22 bases unmatched. The length of the CDR3 is 23 residues. The CDR3 region has the DNA TGTGCTCTTGGGGAACCTGCCTTCCTAGAGACTGGGGGATACTCCAGGGCCACCGATAAACTCATCTTT. Amino acids: CALGEPAFLETGGYSRATDKLIF.

For this clone: One base separates it from a far larger clone, so it is likely a read error. Different DNA sequences within this sample yield the same CDR3. The gene calls are TRDV1 and TRDJ1, with D possibly called TRDD2 or TRDD3 (6 bases each). There are 19 residues in the CDR3. Germline V gene data show CDR1 as TSWWSYY and CDR2 as QGS. Here the CDR3 reads CALGGSFLAGALTADKLIF. In nucleotides, the CDR3 is TGTGCCCTTGGGGGCTCGTTCCTAGCTGGGGCACTTACGGCCGATAAACTCATCTTT.

To note about this clone: The TCRdb protein comes from a much larger clone and disagrees with this DNA's translation at residue 13, likely due to a read error; the protein given here is derived from the DNA. This rearrangement joins TRDV1 to TRDJ2; 9 bases match TRDD2. Germline CDR1 is TSWWSYY and CDR2 is QGS. After removal of 3 bases from V and 5 bases from J, the junction contained 25 bases not matched to a gene. The CDR3 is made up of 22 amino acids. The CDR3 sequence is CALGDPGPFLPWVPNFTAQLFF. In DNA form, the CDR3 reads TGTGCTCTTGGGGACCCCGGCCCCTTCCTACCCTGGGTGCCCAATTTTACAGCACAACTCTTCTTT.

This clone occurred a few times. A single base is all that separates this from a far larger clone, so a read error is likely. The gene calls are TRDV2 and TRDJ3; 12 positions agree with TRDD3. Losses at the gene ends were 5 bases for V and 0 bases for J; bases not matched to a gene: 19. Germline V lookup: CDR1 GEAIGNYY, CDR2 EKD. The CDR3 is 23 residues long. CDR3: CACGAGYWGIQDGGSWDTRQMFF. The DNA of the CDR3 is TGTGCCTGTGGCGCGGGATACTGGGGGATACAAGACGGAGGCTCCTGGGACACCCGACAGATGTTTTTC.

A word on this clone: This sequence is one base from a far larger clone and is likely a read error. The chain's CDR3 is CACGTVSLHTDKLIF. As DNA, the CDR3 is TGTGCCTGTGGCACCGTCTCCCTCCACACCGATAAACTCATCTTT. V and J are TRDV2 and TRDJ1; no reliable D call. CDR1 is GEAIGNYY, CDR2 EKD, per germline. The CDR3 length is 15 residues.

This clone was detected a few times. This likely stems from a read error, as it lies one base from a far larger clone. The DNA is omitted, as the CDR3 cannot be located on it reliably, and the CDR3 follows TCRdb's listing. Other DNA sequences of this sample code for an identical CDR3. The chain uses TRAV29/DV5 and TRDJ2; the table's D gene call, TRDD3, was not cross checked with the DNA. The CDR3 numbers 27 amino acids, ends counted. Germline V gene lookup returns CDR1 NSMFDY and CDR2 ISSIKDK. CDR3 amino acids: CSVLLCSKREVISYVSTRANLTAQLFF.

This clone is labeled as large (0.1 to 1%). The V and J genes are TRDV1 and TRDJ1; D uncertain. Trimming removed 0 bases from V and 3 bases from J, with 23 bases in between. The CDR3 loop spans 19 amino acids. Germline CDR1 and CDR2: TSWWSYY and QGS. CDR3 residues: CALGELSNFGPDHADKLIF. The CDR3 coding sequence is TGTGCTCTTGGGGAACTATCTAATTTTGGCCCTGATCATGCCGATAAACTCATCTTT.

This clone was seen a handful of times. The TCRdb protein comes from a much larger clone and disagrees with this DNA's translation at residue 2, likely due to a read error; the protein given here is derived from the DNA. CDR3 sequence: CSASQLGDRTDKLIF. CDR3 bases: TGTTCAGCAAGTCAACTGGGGGATAGAACCGATAAACTCATCTTT. V usage is TRAV29/DV5 and J usage is TRDJ1; TRDD3 matches 11 bases. From germline, CDR1 is NSMFDY and CDR2 ISSIKDK. The CDR3 covers 15 residues.

About this clone itself: A far larger clone is one nucleotide away, so this likely arose from a read error. In the same sample, other DNA sequences code for this CDR3. The rearrangement joins TRDV2 to TRDJ1; 9 bases align to TRDD3. CDR3 length: 16 residues. The germline V gene encodes CDR1 GEAIGNYY and CDR2 EKD. The V and J ends lost 3 bases and 3 bases, in that order; junction bases with no gene match: 10. The CDR3 bases are TGTGCCTGTGACTCACTGGGGGACACGAACGCCGATAAACTCATCTTT. Protein sequence: CACDSLGDTNADKLIF.

Comment on this clone: A far larger clone is just one base off, so this is likely a read error. This sample includes further DNA sequences coding for the same CDR3. The V gene is TRDV1, the J gene TRDJ1; perhaps D is TRDD2 or TRDD3 (7 bases each). Germline V gives CDR1 TSWWSYY, CDR2 QGS. This CDR3 contains 22 residues. The CDR3 spells CALGESQFLFLLWGEYTDKLIF. CDR3 nucleotides: TGCGCTCTTGGGGAATCCCAATTCCTTTTCCTACTCTGGGGGGAGTACACCGATAAACTCATCTTT.

As for this clone: Given a far larger clone just one base away, this is likely a sequencing read error. V gene TRDV2 combines with J gene TRDJ1, with 13 bases identical to TRDD3. CDR1 is GEAIGNYY and CDR2 is EKD in the germline V gene. The CDR3 spans 16 residues. CDR3 protein: CARDSLGDTNADKLIF. As DNA, the CDR3 is TGTGCCCGTGACTCACTGGGGGATACGAACGCCGATAAACTCATCTTT.

In this sample, this clone turned up a few times. TCRdb shows a much larger clone's protein in place of this DNA's translation, and the two differ at residue 11, likely through a read error; the protein shown is translated from the DNA. The chain carries TRDV1 and TRDJ1, with 13 positions matching TRDD3. CDR3 length: 23 residues. Germline V gene data show CDR1 as TSWWSYY and CDR2 as QGS. The V segment lost 0 bases and the J segment 3 bases; nucleotides outside the gene matches: 22. CDR3 coding DNA: TGTGCTCTTGGGGAACTTACACACTTCCCGACCCTTTACTGGGGGATACGGGCCGATAAACTCATCTTT. This gives the protein CALGELTHFPTLYWGIRADKLIF.

As concerns this clone: TCRdb has a much larger clone's protein, which differs at residue 9 from the translation of this DNA, likely because of a read error; what is shown is the protein translated from the DNA. CDR3 sequence: CACDTLRGTTYTDKLIF. The CDR3 bases are TGTGCCTGTGACACTCTCAGGGGGACTACTTACACCGATAAACTCATCTTT. The chain has TRDV2 and TRDJ1, with D possibly TRDD3 on 6 matching bases. Trimming stripped 1 base from V and 0 bases from J, with 17 bases between. Germline V gives CDR1 GEAIGNYY, CDR2 EKD. This CDR3 has 17 amino acids.